This T cell receptor (beta chain) was captured by sequencing in a study of technical replicates of blood from several donors. This table comes from immunoSEQ multiplex PCR, and its TCRdb copy is limited to in-frame clones, with some not included. The sample has under 65,000 clones, roughly 90% seen once. CDR1 and CDR2 (germline): MNHNS, SASEGT. The CDR3 has 13 residues. The V segment lost 6 bases and the J segment 7 bases; nucleotides outside the gene matches: 8. This sequence originates from a human donor in good health. Some clones in this sample may be carry-over from other donors' samples. This chain joins TRBV6-1 and TRBJ1-2; 7 bases map to TRBD1. Sequenced: PBMCs. DNA for the CDR3: TGTGCCAGCAGCCGACAGGGTTTGGGTGGCTACACCTTC. Its protein product is CASSRQGLGGYTF.